This T cell receptor beta chain was profiled in a study of response to subunit inactivated influenza vaccine. Study-wide results and limits: Authors suggested few new T cells are recruited by each seasonal influenza vaccination.

This CDR3 comprises 15 residues. The germline CDR1 and CDR2 sequences are LGHDT and YNNKEL (reference sequence). V lost 3 bases to trimming and J lost 4 bases, with 13 bases between them. A word on this clonotype: Antigen: not known.

TCRdb re-derived calls from the RT-PCR reads in MiXCR, one entry per CDR3 protein. The sample gives hundreds of thousands of distinct CDR3 sequences, about 15% of which show up once; 7.5% to 8% is in the top ten. This sequence originates from a man between 45 and 60 years old who received an inactivated influenza vaccine. The V gene is TRBV3-1, the J gene TRBJ2-4; D is unresolved. Sequencing was performed on PBMCs from blood, taken 14 to 15 days before vaccination. This CDR3 is CASSHQPGQKNIQYF. CDR3 in DNA: TGTGCCAGCAGCCATCAACCGGGCCAAAAAAACATTCAGTACTTC.